This entry lists 8 T cell receptor beta chains sequenced from one sample in a study of cytomegalovirus exposure and HLA in healthy donors. Primers included in the PCR were 60 Vbeta and 13 Jbeta primers. TCRdb keeps only in-frame clones here, not all; method: immunoSEQ multiplex PCR. There are about 67,000 clones in the sample; around three quarters occur only once, and about 8.2% lies in the top ten. The material sequenced was PBMCs. These TCRs come from a man aged 55 to 70 in good health and CMV-seropositive.

The chain has TRBV6-5 and TRBJ2-5, with TRBD2 matching over 12 bases. The CDR3 is made up of 15 amino acids. CDR1 and CDR2 (germline): MNHEY, SVGAGI. The junction had 5 bases not matched to a gene; V was cut back by 7 bases and J by 2 bases. DNA for the CDR3: TGTGCCAGCAAACCTGGACTAGCGGGACAAGAGACCCAGTACTTC. Protein: CASKPGLAGQETQYF.

This clone turned up a few times. The J gene is TRBJ1-1, the V gene TRBV7-9; 7 bases match TRBD1. In germline, CDR1 is SEHNR, CDR2 FQNEAQ (reference sequence). The V and J ends lost 6 bases and 2 bases, in that order; junction bases with no gene match: 3. The CDR3 is 13 amino acids. Here the CDR3 DNA reads TGTGCCAGCAGTTGGGACAGTAACACTGAAGCTTTCTTT. This translates into CASSWDSNTEAFF.

This clone was detected only a few times. The gene calls are TRBV2 and TRBJ1-6; D gene uncertain. The CDR3 length is 15 residues. Germline loops: CDR1 SNHLY, CDR2 FYNNEI. The V end was cut by 6 bases, the J end by 0 bases, with 9 bases between. The chain's CDR3 is CASRRESSYNSPLHF. CDR3 DNA: TGTGCCAGCAGGAGGGAGAGCTCCTATAATTCACCCCTCCACTTT.

This rearrangement joins TRBV19 to TRBJ1-5; 9 bases fit TRBD1. The length of the CDR3 is 15 residues. The V gene's germline CDR1 is LNHDA and CDR2 SQIVND (reference sequence). V shed 6 bases, J shed 1 base, and the junction held 4 bases outside the gene matches. The CDR3 nucleotides are TGTGCCAGTAGAACAGGGACAGGGAGCAATCAGCCCCAGCATTTT. It is translated as CASRTGTGSNQPQHF. The full variable domain, rest sourced from reference TRBV19 and TRBJ1-5, is DGGITQSPKYLFRKEGQNVTLSCEQNLNHDAMYWYRQDPGQGLRLIYYSQIVNDFQKGDIAEGYSVSREKKESFPLTVTSAQKNPTAFYLCASRTGTGSNQPQHFGDGTRLSIL.

V and J are TRBV5-6 and TRBJ2-3; unclear D gene. This CDR3 contains 15 residues. Germline V gene lookup returns CDR1 SGHDT and CDR2 YYEEEE. V was trimmed by 0 bases and J by 0 bases, leaving 8 bases between them. CDR3 bases: TGTGCCAGCAGCTTGGCCCCGGTTAGCACAGATACGCAGTATTTT. This gives the protein CASSLAPVSTDTQYF.

The genes are TRBV6-5 and TRBJ2-7, with TRBD1 identical over 7 bases. CDR1 is MNHEY and CDR2 is SVGAGI in the germline V gene. This CDR3 has 14 residues. The V segment lost 7 bases and the J segment 4 bases; nucleotides outside the gene matches: 10. The CDR3: CASTKLGQSYEQYF. DNA for the CDR3: TGTGCCAGCACTAAATTGGGACAGAGTTACGAGCAGTACTTC.

V and J are TRBV9 and TRBJ1-1, with TRBD1 as a possible D gene (6 bases). Germline assignment: CDR1 SGDLS and CDR2 YYNGEE. V lost 4 bases to trimming and J lost 0 bases, with 25 bases between them. There are 19 residues in the CDR3. The CDR3 DNA is TGTGCCAGCAGCACCCATAGGCCCGGGGGGCCTGTCATGAACACTGAAGCTTTCTTT. Amino acids: CASSTHRPGGPVMNTEAFF.

V usage is TRBV25-1 and J usage is TRBJ2-1; maybe TRBD1 (6 bases). This CDR3 comprises 15 residues. Germline V gives CDR1 MGHDK, CDR2 SYGVNS. V gave up 4 bases and J gave up 2 bases, with 12 bases separating them. CDR3 residues: CASSAPGTPYNEQFF. CDR3 bases: TGTGCCAGCAGTGCCCCCGGGACACCCTACAATGAGCAGTTCTTC.